The text below deals with one TCR beta chain. Antigen specificity is unknown. The culture ran for 10 days, and then CD4+ T cells were isolated. Everyone in the study got two shots of either the BNT162b2 or mRNA-1273 vaccine. Cultures had half their medium replaced with IL-2 medium on days 3 and 7. TCRdb keeps only in-frame clones here, not all; method: immunoSEQ multiplex PCR. This table has some 60,000 clones, about four fifths appearing once. The CDR3 is 15 residues long. V was clipped by 4 bases and J by 7 bases; unmatched bases: 8. From germline, CDR1 is MNHEY and CDR2 SVGAGI. The data belong to a study of vaccination effects on CD4 cells after COVID-19. On the study more broadly: Sequencing followed a ViraFEST assay step that expanded antigen-specific CD4+ T cells with viral peptide pools.

Overall study findings and caveats: No early post-infection timepoints were available in the study, which also included few convalescent patients.

This chain connects TRBV6-5 to TRBJ2-2; 8 bases match TRBD2. Here the sequenced sample was CD4+ T cells from PBMCs cultured without peptide, taken after COVID-19 vaccination. This sequence was found in a human donor who received a COVID-19 vaccine. CDR3 DNA sequence: TGTGCCAGCAGTTGGAGAAGCGGGGGAGGCGGGGAGCTGTTTTTT. Its translation: CASSWRSGGGGELFF.